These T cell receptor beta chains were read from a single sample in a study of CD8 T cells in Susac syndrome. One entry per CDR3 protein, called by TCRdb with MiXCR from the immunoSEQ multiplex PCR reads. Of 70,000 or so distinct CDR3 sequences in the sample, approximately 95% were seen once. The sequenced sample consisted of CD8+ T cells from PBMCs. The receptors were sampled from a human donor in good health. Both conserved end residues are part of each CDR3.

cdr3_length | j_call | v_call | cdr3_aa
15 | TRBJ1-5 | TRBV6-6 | CASKVGGAPNQPQHF
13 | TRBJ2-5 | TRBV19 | CASSGGGPRDQSF
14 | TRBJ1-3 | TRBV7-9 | CASSSTLSGNTIYF
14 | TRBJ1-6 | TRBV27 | CASAASSYNSPLHF
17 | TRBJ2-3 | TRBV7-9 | CASSLEWRGRFLDTQYF
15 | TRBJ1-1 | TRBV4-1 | CASSPARGADTEAFF
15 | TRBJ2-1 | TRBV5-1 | CASNPTGGRYNEQFF
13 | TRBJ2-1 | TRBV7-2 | CASSSRWRNEQFF
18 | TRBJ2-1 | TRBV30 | CACDAGTSGEYQYNEQFF
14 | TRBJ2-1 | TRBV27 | CASSSGVGTHEQFF
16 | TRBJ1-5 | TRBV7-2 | CASSLEGGYSNQPQHF
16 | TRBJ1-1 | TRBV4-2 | CASSPQPGKLNTEAFF
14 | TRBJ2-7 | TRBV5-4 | CASSLGQGDYEQYF
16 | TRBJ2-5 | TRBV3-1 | CASSLSGELYQETQYF
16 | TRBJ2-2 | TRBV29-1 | CSVEGLAGGRSGELFF
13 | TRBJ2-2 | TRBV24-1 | CATKDSNTGELFF
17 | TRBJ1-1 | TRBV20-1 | CSARDFWTQGGNTEAFF
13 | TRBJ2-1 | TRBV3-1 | CASSQGGRNEQFF
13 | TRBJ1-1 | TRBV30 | CAWTHIRATEAFF
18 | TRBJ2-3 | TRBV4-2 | CASGGRGAGHPSTDTQYF
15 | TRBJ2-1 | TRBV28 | CASSDLDQPYNEQFF
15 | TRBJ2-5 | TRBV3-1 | CASSQDPFLAETQYF
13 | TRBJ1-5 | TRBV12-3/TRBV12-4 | CACNRGRGQPQHF
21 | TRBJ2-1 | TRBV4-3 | CASSQEGTSGGASSSYNEQFF
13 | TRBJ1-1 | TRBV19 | CAGTKGGDTEAFF
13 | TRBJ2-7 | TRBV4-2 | CASSQVTGNEQYF
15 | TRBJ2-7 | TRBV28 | CASSSTGTEAYEQYF
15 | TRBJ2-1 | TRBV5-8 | CASSYGSVVGSEQFF
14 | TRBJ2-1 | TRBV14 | CASSQGAELNEQFF
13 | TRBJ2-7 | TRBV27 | CASSPGGIYEQYF
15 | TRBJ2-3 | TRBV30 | CAWSASGGLLDTQYF
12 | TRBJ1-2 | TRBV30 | CAWRRGVNGYTF
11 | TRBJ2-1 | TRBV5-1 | CASSMGNEQFF
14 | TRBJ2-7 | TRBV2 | CASSEWQGANEQYF
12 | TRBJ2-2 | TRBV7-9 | CASRLLTGELFF
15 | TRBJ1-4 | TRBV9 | CASSPPGDRAEKLFF
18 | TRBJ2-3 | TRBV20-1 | CSARGEAGLPGPTDTQYF
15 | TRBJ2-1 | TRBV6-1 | CASRLGQSSYNEQFF
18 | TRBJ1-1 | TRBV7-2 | CASSLSSGAADLGTEAFF
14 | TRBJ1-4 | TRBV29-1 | CSVEGQATNEKLFF
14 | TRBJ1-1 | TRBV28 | CASGPGRQVTEAFF
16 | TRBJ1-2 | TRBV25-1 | CASSARDEGANYGYTF
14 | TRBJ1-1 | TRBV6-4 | CASSEDTTNTEAFF
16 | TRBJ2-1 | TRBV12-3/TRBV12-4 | CASGILGGAPDNEQFF